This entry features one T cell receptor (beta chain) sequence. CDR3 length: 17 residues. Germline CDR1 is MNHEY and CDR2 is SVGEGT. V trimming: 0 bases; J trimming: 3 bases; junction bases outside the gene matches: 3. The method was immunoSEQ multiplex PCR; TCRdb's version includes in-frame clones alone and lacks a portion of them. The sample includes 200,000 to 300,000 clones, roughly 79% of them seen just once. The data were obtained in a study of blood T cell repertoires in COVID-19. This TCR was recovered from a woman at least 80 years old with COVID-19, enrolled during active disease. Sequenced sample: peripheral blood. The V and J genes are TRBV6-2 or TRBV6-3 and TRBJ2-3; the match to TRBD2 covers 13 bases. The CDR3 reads CASSYSTGLAGTDTQYF. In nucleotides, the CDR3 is TGTGCCAGCAGTTACTCGACGGGACTAGCGGGAACAGATACGCAGTATTTT.